One and the same sample provided the 2 T cell receptor beta chains below, sequenced in a study of blood T cell repertoires in COVID-19. Libraries were prepared by immunoSEQ multiplex PCR; TCRdb keeps only in-frame clonotypes and omits some of them. The table has about 160,000 clones, 80% to 90% seen once. The specimen sequenced was peripheral blood. The origin of the receptors is a woman aged 60 to 75 who had recovered from COVID-19.

The V and J genes are TRBV3-1 (or the pseudogene TRBV3-2) and TRBJ1-1, with D perhaps TRBD1 (6 bases). CDR1 and CDR2 (germline): LGHDT, YNNKEL (reference sequence). V was shortened by 3 bases and J by 14 bases, with 16 bases between the two germline ends. CDR3 size: 12 residues. CDR3 in amino acids: CASSHGGAGFFF. The CDR3 DNA follows: TGTGCCAGCAGCCATGGGGGCGCGGGTTTCTTCTTT.

This chain joins TRBV19 and TRBJ1-1; the D gene is possibly TRBD1 (6 bases). Deletions cut 9 bases from V and 0 bases from J, with 8 bases between. The CDR3 runs 12 residues. Germline CDR1 LNHDA, CDR2 SQIVND (reference sequence). The CDR3 DNA sequence: TGTGCCAGCAACAGGGTGAACACTGAAGCTTTCTTT. As protein: CASNRVNTEAFF.